What follows are 27 T cell receptor beta chains derived from one specimen sequenced in a study of shared clonotypes between healthy human individuals. Assay used: immunoSEQ multiplex PCR; TCRdb lists only in-frame clones, some missing. The profile covers about 1.1 million clones, with roughly 80% appearing a single time and approximately 0.9% taken by the ten largest. Sequencing was done on a sample of memory CD4+ T cells from PBMCs. Subset meaning: CD45RA-negative fraction. Receptors originate from a man aged 18 to 30 in good health. Some clones in this sample may be carry-over from other donors' samples.

CDR3 sequence reads: CASSQARHQPQHF. The CDR3 nucleotides are TGCGCCAGCAGCCAAGCACGCCACCAGCCCCAGCATTTT. The chain combines TRBV4-3 with TRBJ1-5, with D uncertain. There are 13 residues in the CDR3. The V end was cut by 1 base, the J end by 7 bases, with 8 bases between. Per germline, CDR1 LGHNA and CDR2 YSLEER.

This chain's CDR3 is CASSQEFSGQGETQYF. CDR3 DNA sequence: TGCGCCAGCAGCCAAGAGTTTAGCGGCCAAGGAGAGACCCAGTACTTC. The chain is built from TRBV4-3 and TRBJ2-5; D is perhaps TRBD2 (6 bases). Germline-derived CDR1 and CDR2 are LGHNA and YSLEER. The CDR3 extends over 16 amino acids. V was pared by 0 bases and J by 4 bases, with 15 bases between.

This clone was seen once. V usage is TRBV7-3 and J usage is TRBJ2-1; TRBD1 aligns across 7 bases. Trimming removed 6 bases from V and 0 bases from J; junction bases left unmatched: 8. CDR3 length: 16 amino acids. The germline gives CDR1 SGHTA, CDR2 FQGTGA. The CDR3 DNA sequence: TGTGCCAGCAGTGATATTGGGACAGACTCCTACAATGAGCAGTTCTTC. Translation: CASSDIGTDSYNEQFF.

The V call is TRBV19, the J call TRBJ1-1, with TRBD1 matching over 7 bases. The V segment lost 4 bases and the J segment 1 base; nucleotides outside the gene matches: 9. CDR1 and CDR2 (germline): LNHDA, SQIVND (reference sequence). The CDR3 contains 16 residues. This CDR3 is CASSKLTGNWNTEAFF. In DNA form, the CDR3 reads TGTGCCAGTAGTAAACTGACAGGGAATTGGAACACTGAAGCTTTCTTT.

CDR3: CASSLIGSGFGHEQYF. CDR3 bases: TGTGCCAGCAGCTTAATAGGTTCGGGGTTTGGGCACGAGCAGTACTTC. The rearrangement joins TRBV7-3 to TRBJ2-7; the D gene is possibly TRBD2 (5 bases). This CDR3 is built from 16 residues. Between the trimmed V and J ends, which lost 1 base and 5 bases, there was a span of 18 bases. CDR1 is SGHTA and CDR2 is FQGTGA in the germline V gene. Based on the CDR3 plus reference TRBV7-3 and TRBJ2-7, the full variable domain is GAGVSQTPSNKVTEKGKYVELRCDPISGHTALYWYRQSLGQGPEFLIYFQGTGAADDSGLPNDRFFAVRPEGSVSTLKIQRTERGDSAVYLCASSLIGSGFGHEQYFGPGTRLTVT.

This clone was counted a single time. The V call is TRBV5-6, the J call TRBJ2-2; a weak D match, TRBD2 (6 bases). The germline V gene encodes CDR1 SGHDT and CDR2 YYEEEE. Trimming cost V 4 bases and J 5 bases, with 21 bases left between them. CDR3 length: 17 amino acids. This chain's CDR3 is CASSPVRGSGWTGELFF. CDR3 in DNA: TGTGCCAGCAGCCCCGTTAGGGGTAGCGGATGGACCGGGGAGCTGTTTTTT.

The V and J genes are TRBV30 and TRBJ1-5, with D possibly being TRBD1 (6 bases). In germline, CDR1 is GTSNPN, CDR2 SVGIG (reference sequence). The CDR3 contains 12 residues. V was clipped by 0 bases and J by 11 bases, with 11 bases between them. This CDR3 reads CAWSVREGAQHF. In DNA form, the CDR3 reads TGTGCCTGGAGTGTACGAGAGGGGGCCCAGCATTTT.

The genes are TRBV4-2 and TRBJ2-2, with a weak D call TRBD2 (5 bases). Trimming pared 0 bases from V and 2 bases from J, leaving 7 bases between. The germline V gene encodes CDR1 LGHNA and CDR2 YNFKEQ. The CDR3 has 15 residues. CDR3 nucleotide sequence: TGTGCCAGCAGCCAAGAAGCGGTCAACACCGGGGAGCTGTTTTTT. Its protein product is CASSQEAVNTGELFF.

The V call is TRBV5-6, the J call TRBJ2-7; 7 bases align to TRBD1. V lost 4 bases, J lost 6 bases, and 4 bases stayed unmatched. The CDR3 consists of 12 residues. The germline gives CDR1 SGHDT, CDR2 YYEEEE. The CDR3 loop is CASSRGTAEQYF. The CDR3 region has the DNA TGTGCCAGCAGCCGTGGGACAGCCGAGCAGTACTTC. Full variable domain (remainder filled in from reference TRBV5-6 and TRBJ2-7): DAGVTQSPTHLIKTRGQQVTLRCSPKSGHDTVSWYQQALGQGPQFIFQYYEEEERQRGNFPDRFSGHQFPNYSSELNVNALLLGDSALYLCASSRGTAEQYFGPGTRLTVT.

A few counts support this clone. The chain links TRBV7-2 to TRBJ2-3; 10 positions match TRBD2. CDR3 size: 15 residues. Germline CDR1 is SGHTA and CDR2 is FQGNSA. The V and J ends lost 6 bases and 0 bases, in that order; junction bases with no gene match: 3. The CDR3 loop reads CASSQTSGSTDTQYF. CDR3 in DNA: TGTGCCAGCAGTCAGACTAGCGGGAGCACAGATACGCAGTATTTT.

This clone was seen more than once but under ten times. The rearrangement joins TRBV30 to TRBJ2-5, with D possibly matching TRBD2 (5 bases). Germline CDR1 reads GTSNPN; CDR2 reads SVGIG (reference sequence). This CDR3 has 13 amino acids. With 0 bases removed from V and 2 bases from J, the gap between germline ends came to 7 bases. The CDR3 nucleotides read TGTGCCTGGAGTGTACGGGGACAAGAGACCCAGTACTTC. Amino acids: CAWSVRGQETQYF.

The chain recombines TRBV4-1 with TRBJ2-5, with 8 bases that match TRBD2. Germline assignment: CDR1 MGHRA and CDR2 YSYEKL. This CDR3 contains 15 residues. V gave up 4 bases and J gave up 5 bases; unmatched junction bases: 9. The DNA for the CDR3 is TGCGCCAGCAGCCTTACTAGCGGCCTTCGGGAGACCCAGTACTTC. Translating it yields CASSLTSGLRETQYF.

This chain uses TRBV6-6 with TRBJ1-5; the D is unclear. Trimming took off 7 bases at V and 2 bases at J, with 9 bases between the two ends. The CDR3 runs 13 residues. Germline CDR1 is MNHNY and CDR2 is SVGAGI (reference sequence). The CDR3 DNA reads as TGTGCCAGCACCGGGAGGGGCAATCAGCCCCAGCATTTT. Residues: CASTGRGNQPQHF.

Comment on this clone: One base away lies a much larger clone, so this may be a sequencing read error. The V gene is TRBV10-3, the J gene TRBJ2-7; D might be TRBD1 (6 bases). The germline gives CDR1 ENHRY, CDR2 SYGVKD. Trimming shortened V by 7 bases and J by 7 bases, and 17 bases separated the two germline ends. The CDR3 has 13 residues. The CDR3 protein is CAIIDPTGGEQYF. CDR3 DNA sequence: TGTGCCATCATTGACCCGACAGGTGGGGAGCAGTACTTC.

Remarks on this clone: This sequence may be a read error, since a much larger clone differs from it by one base. V is TRBV14 and J is TRBJ2-5; D remains ambiguous. Trimming shortened V by 5 bases and J by 5 bases, and 6 bases separated the two germline ends. Germline loops: CDR1 SGHDN, CDR2 FVKESK. This CDR3 is built from 11 residues. The CDR3 sequence: CASSLAETQYF. As DNA, the CDR3 is TGTGCCAGCAGCTTGGCTGAGACCCAGTACTTC.

The rearrangement uses TRBV28 and TRBJ1-2; possible D gene TRBD1, 6 bases. Trimming shortened V by 5 bases and J by 1 base, and 14 bases separated the two germline ends. CDR1 is MDHEN and CDR2 is SYDVKM in the germline V gene. The CDR3 totals 15 residues. Here the CDR3 DNA reads TGTGCCAGCAGTACAAACAGGGCTCTTAACTATGGCTACACCTTC. Its protein is CASSTNRALNYGYTF.

CDR3 bases: TGTGCCAGCAGTGAAGGCCCCCCGAACACTGAAGCTTTCTTT. Its protein product is CASSEGPPNTEAFF. The rearrangement uses TRBV2 and TRBJ1-1; unclear D gene. Germline assignment: CDR1 SNHLY and CDR2 FYNNEI. This CDR3 comprises 14 residues. Trimming stripped 1 base from V and 1 base from J, with 7 bases between.

The chain links TRBV19 to TRBJ2-7; no definite D call. V dropped 6 bases and J dropped 2 bases, with 14 bases sitting between them. The germline V gene encodes CDR1 LNHDA and CDR2 SQIVND (reference sequence). The CDR3 runs 14 residues. The CDR3, as DNA: TGTGCCAGTAGCCCGGCTCCACGGACCTACGAGCAGTACTTC. It translates to CASSPAPRTYEQYF.

V usage is TRBV28 and J usage is TRBJ2-7; TRBD2 agrees at 7 bases. CDR3 size: 14 residues. Germline CDR1 MDHEN, CDR2 SYDVKM. J was trimmed by 6 bases and V by 6 bases; bases with no gene match: 11. CDR3 sequence reads: CASSKSRGVFEQYF. The CDR3 DNA sequence: TGTGCCAGCAGCAAGTCCCGGGGGGTTTTCGAGCAGTACTTC.

The chain combines TRBV7-9 with TRBJ2-3; D tentatively fits TRBD1 or TRBD2 (5 bases each). This CDR3 is 14 amino acids long. CDR1 SEHNR and CDR2 FQNEAQ come from the germline V gene (reference sequence). V was clipped by 1 base and J by 4 bases, with 9 bases between them. The CDR3 nucleotides read TGTGCCAGCAGCTTAGGGGACGGCGCAGATACGCAGTATTTT. Residues: CASSLGDGADTQYF.

This CDR3 is CASSQLGRDFYEQYF. The CDR3 DNA reads TGCGCCAGCAGCCAATTAGGGAGGGACTTCTACGAGCAGTACTTC. This chain uses TRBV4-3 with TRBJ2-7; 7 bases are shared with TRBD2. Unmatched junction bases numbered 7, after V lost 2 bases and J lost 3 bases. From germline, CDR1 is LGHNA and CDR2 YSLEER. The CDR3 runs 15 residues.

The chain is built from TRBV29-1 and TRBJ1-2; no clear D. V lost 8 bases to trimming and J lost 7 bases, with 8 bases between them. The CDR3 has 9 residues. Per germline, CDR1 SQVTM and CDR2 ANQGSEA. In nucleotides, the CDR3 is TGCAGCCCCCGGTGTGGCTACACCTTC. This translates into CSPRCGYTF.

The table lists this clone with a few counts. Other nucleotide sequences in the sample specify the same CDR3. This rearrangement joins TRBV7-2 to TRBJ2-7; weak D call: TRBD2 (5 bases). V lost 4 bases and J 0 bases, leaving 10 bases between the germline ends. Germline CDR1 and CDR2: SGHTA and FQGNSA. This CDR3 has 14 residues. CDR3 nucleotides: TGTGCCAGCAGCTCCACCGGGGTCTCCTACGAGCAGTACTTC. It is translated as CASSSTGVSYEQYF.

The chain combines TRBV6-5 with TRBJ2-1; 7 bases fit TRBD2. The ends lost 10 bases at V and 1 base at J; junction bases unmatched: 10. There are 15 residues in the CDR3. The germline V gene has CDR1 MNHEY and CDR2 SVGAGI. DNA of the CDR3: TGTGCCACCGCGGGCGGGAGTTCATCCTACAATGAGCAGTTCTTC. Its translation: CATAGGSSSYNEQFF.

This chain connects TRBV30 to TRBJ2-3, with 7 bases lining up with TRBD2. This CDR3 has 13 residues. The V and J ends lost 4 bases and 6 bases, in that order; junction bases with no gene match: 7. In germline, CDR1 is GTSNPN, CDR2 SVGIG (reference sequence). The CDR3 here is CAWTLGRGDTQYF. DNA of the CDR3: TGTGCCTGGACGCTGGGGCGGGGGGATACGCAGTATTTT.

The V gene is TRBV29-1, the J gene TRBJ1-1, with no clear D. The germline CDR1 and CDR2 sequences are SQVTM and ANQGSEA. The CDR3 is made up of 12 amino acids. The CDR3, as DNA: TGCAGTTCGACGCGGGTTGACACTGAAGCTTTCTTT. Protein sequence: CSSTRVDTEAFF.

CDR3 sequence reads: CASSKGLGFSEAFF. CDR3 coding DNA: TGCGCCAGTTCTAAGGGTCTAGGGTTTTCTGAAGCTTTCTTT. This chain joins TRBV5-1 and TRBJ1-1; D gene unclear. V was trimmed by 8 bases and J by 6 bases, leaving 20 bases between them. Germline CDR1 reads SGHRS; CDR2 reads YFSETQ. This CDR3 is 14 amino acids long.